This T cell receptor beta chain comes out of a study of CD4 and CD8 cells across lung adenocarcinoma regions (dated 2018 in TCRdb). With respect to the entire study: The study compared tumor centers with tumor margins to examine intratumor heterogeneity of the T cell receptor repertoire.

Remarks on this clonotype: No cognate antigen has been identified for it. No base-level quality is on record; no much larger clone is a single base apart.

Spanning cysteine to phenylalanine, the CDR3 consists of 16 amino acids. Kept here is only the CDR3 DNA, which spans 48 bases and is read in frame from base 1. CDR1 and CDR2 are read off the germline V gene as SGHDN and FVKESK. Patients with localized lung adenocarcinoma, a subtype of non-small cell lung cancer, were used as donors. The margins of localized lung adenocarcinomas were where the samples came from. CD4+ T cells from tumor tissue were profiled separately from CD8+ T cells for TCR repertoire analysis. Receptor libraries were prepared by PCR. TCRdb shows the sequencer as HiSeq X Ten. TCRdb reworked the public reads: Q25 trimming with fastp, MiXCR clone assembly, productive beta chains retained. Every distinct CDR3 protein forms one entry, paired with its most common genes and DNA. The sample records about 9,000 distinct CDR3 sequences, about 46% of which are singletons. The ten largest account for around 19% of the sample.

This TCR derives from a female donor with lung adenocarcinoma. The CD4 and CD8 labels of this study may be unreliable. The sequence links TRBV14 to TRBJ2-5, with TRBD2 as a weak D call on 6 bases. The assigned J gene may be wrong: the sequence end matches TRBJ2-7 better. The source material was CD4+ T cells from the margin of a lung tumor. This specimen's cell subset or site label, interpreted: tumor margin region. The DNA sequence is given as TGTGCCAGCAGCCCTTGGGGGGTGGCCGCATTCTACGAGCAGTACTTC. Its protein is CASSPWGVAAFYEQYF.